These 13 T cell receptor beta chains originate from one sample sequenced in a study of tumor-infiltrating lymphocytes in glioblastoma multiforme. Multiple V-beta primers and a C-beta primer amplified TCRB from RNA. TCRdb itself ran the multiplex PCR reads through MiXCR, one entry per CDR3 protein. This sample yields 30,000 or so distinct CDR3 sequences, of which under 70% are seen a single time; around a third belongs to the top ten. Input material: brain tumor tissue. These receptors all stem from a male donor with glioblastoma.

Worth noting for this clonotype: This could be a read error, since a much larger clone is one nucleotide away. The rearrangement joins TRBV28 to TRBJ2-7, with 10 bases aligning to TRBD1. CDR1 is MDHEN and CDR2 is SYDVKM in the germline V gene. The CDR3 covers 16 residues. The CDR3 sequence: CATSFRPGTGVGEQYF. In DNA form, the CDR3 reads TGTGCCACCAGTTTTCGACCCGGGACAGGGGTCGGTGAGCAGTACTTC.

Worth noting for this clonotype: Just one base apart from a much larger clone, this may be a read error. In this CDR3 the conserved last residue, phenylalanine or tryptophan, is missing, so a read error is likely. DNA for the CDR3: TGTGCCAGCAGGGGGACTAGCGGGGGAGCCTACAATGAGCAGTTCTTA. Translating it yields CASRGTSGGAYNEQFL. The chain recombines TRBV5-4 with TRBJ2-1; 14 bases map to TRBD2. After removal of 5 bases from V and 2 bases from J, the junction contained 3 bases not matched to a gene. This CDR3 spans 16 amino acids. Germline V gene data show CDR1 as SGHNT and CDR2 as YYREEE (reference sequence).

This clonotype was seen a handful of times. The chain has TRBV11-2 and TRBJ2-7; D is perhaps TRBD1 or TRBD2 (6 bases each). Trimming removed 3 bases at V and 7 bases at J, with 10 bases between. Per germline, CDR1 SGHAT and CDR2 FQNNGV. The CDR3 extends over 12 amino acids. DNA for the CDR3: TGTGCCAGCAGCTTGGGGGCGGGGGAGCAGTACTTC. Protein sequence: CASSLGAGEQYF.

Note on this clonotype: Compared with germline, one end of the junction differs, possibly owing to a read error. The V and J genes are TRBV12-3 or TRBV12-4 and TRBJ1-1; D is unresolved. This CDR3 has 14 amino acids. CDR3 DNA: TGTGCAAGCAGTTTTTCACGGATGAACACTGAAGCTTTATTT. Translated, it gives CASSFSRMNTEALF.

The rearrangement uses TRBV5-4 and TRBJ1-4, with TRBD1 identical over 7 bases. There are 16 residues in the CDR3. CDR1 and CDR2 from the germline V gene are SGHNT and YYREEE (reference sequence). This CDR3 is CAAAPRGGPEGKKLFF. The CDR3 nucleotides are TGTGCAGCAGCCCCCAGGGGGGGACCCGAGGGGAAAAAACTGTTTTTT.

About this clonotype itself: Given the absence of the conserved phenylalanine or tryptophan at the CDR3 end, a read error is likely. V gene TRBV20-1 combines with J gene TRBJ2-2, with TRBD2 matching 7 bases. This CDR3 region has 16 residues. The germline gives CDR1 DFQATT, CDR2 SNEGSKA (reference sequence). The trim removed 2 bases at V and 5 bases at J, leaving 11 bases unmatched. The CDR3 DNA is TGCAGTGCTAGACCCGCCGAGCGGGGCGGGACCGGGGAGCTGTTTTCC. Translation: CSARPAERGGTGELFS.

The genes are TRBV20-1 and TRBJ2-3; D assignment may be TRBD1 or TRBD2 (6 bases each). V was trimmed by 2 bases and J by 2 bases, leaving 11 bases between them. This CDR3 contains 14 residues. Germline loops: CDR1 DFQATT, CDR2 SNEGSKA (reference sequence). The CDR3 loop is CSARRRDNTDTQYF. The CDR3 nucleotides are TGCAGTGCTAGACGGCGGGACAACACAGATACGCAGTATTTT.

The V gene is TRBV6-2 or TRBV6-3, the J gene TRBJ2-2; the D gene is possibly TRBD2 (6 bases). CDR3 length: 13 amino acids. V gave up 10 bases and J gave up 7 bases, with 16 bases separating them. Germline-derived CDR1 and CDR2 are MNHEY and SVGEGT. CDR3: CANTGTGHGELFF. The DNA of the CDR3 is TGTGCCAACACCGGGACTGGTCACGGGGAGCTGTTTTTT.

The chain joins TRBV5-1 to TRBJ1-2; 9 bases match TRBD1. The trim removed 0 bases at V and 2 bases at J, leaving 2 bases unmatched. There are 15 residues in the CDR3. Germline lookup yields CDR1 SGHRS and CDR2 YFSETQ. CDR3: CASSLGGTGNYGYTF. CDR3 nucleotides: TGCGCCAGCAGCTTGGGGGGGACAGGGAACTATGGCTACACCTTC.

This clonotype has only one observation. This CDR3 is missing its conserved last phenylalanine or tryptophan, likely due to a read error. This rearrangement joins TRBV6-6 to TRBJ1-5; possibly TRBD1 for D (5 bases). With 11 bases removed from V and 6 bases from J, the gap between germline ends came to 14 bases. Germline loops: CDR1 MNHNY, CDR2 SVGAGI (reference sequence). This CDR3 spans 12 amino acids. The CDR3: CASWGGSQPQHL. The CDR3 DNA sequence: TGTGCCTCCTGGGGGGGGAGTCAGCCCCAGCATCTT.

For this clonotype: A much larger clone sits a single nucleotide away, making a read error possible. This sequence joins TRBV4-1 and TRBJ2-4; TRBD2 aligns across 8 bases. Germline V gene lookup returns CDR1 MGHRA and CDR2 YSYEKL. CDR3 length: 19 residues. The V segment lost 1 base and the J segment 2 bases; nucleotides outside the gene matches: 13. The CDR3 loop is CASSQGGLVGVGPKNIQYF. CDR3 DNA sequence: TGCGCCAGCAGCCAAGGGGGACTAGTGGGAGTCGGCCCCAAAAACATTCAGTACTTC.

The J gene is TRBJ1-2, the V gene TRBV11-2; 9 nucleotides align to TRBD1. Per germline, CDR1 SGHAT and CDR2 FQNNGV. The CDR3 length is 14 residues. J was trimmed by 8 bases and V by 5 bases; bases with no gene match: 9. The CDR3 bases are TGTGCCAGCAGCCTCCACACAGGGGGCGTGGGCTACACCTTC. Its protein product is CASSLHTGGVGYTF.

This clonotype was detected a few times. V and J are TRBV6-1 and TRBJ2-6; no clear D. Germline V gene data show CDR1 as MNHNS and CDR2 as SASEGT. This CDR3 has 14 amino acids. V was trimmed by 6 bases and J by 4 bases, leaving 10 bases between them. The CDR3: CASSPAAGANVLTF. The CDR3, as DNA: TGTGCCAGCAGCCCCGCGGCCGGGGCCAACGTCCTGACTTTC.